A selection of T cell receptor beta chains follows, all from one sample in a study of CD8 T cells in Susac syndrome. Each CDR3 protein gets one entry after TCRdb re-called the immunoSEQ multiplex PCR reads with MiXCR. The sample includes fewer than 150,000 distinct CDR3 sequences, approximately 89% seen only once; the top ten take roughly 0.25%. The sequenced sample consisted of CD8+ T cells from PBMCs. These receptor sequences come from a human donor with multiple sclerosis. CDR3s include the opening cysteine and the closing phenylalanine or tryptophan. The order of the fields is D gene, clone size, V gene, J gene, CDR3 DNA, CDR3 protein. A D gene is named only where the DNA matches it firmly. Some rows have no size entry. The others give once, few or many, or a class for an expanded clone.

d_gene: .
abundance: once
v_gene: TRBV7-2
j_gene: TRBJ2-2
CDR3nt: TGTGCCAGCAGTCAAGAGCCCTTTAACTACGGGGAGCTGTTTTTT
CDR3aa: CASSQEPFNYGELFF

d_gene: TRBD1
abundance: .
v_gene: TRBV10-3
j_gene: TRBJ2-5
CDR3nt: TGTGCCATCAGTGAGTCCGGGACAGGGGAAGAGACCCAGTACTTC
CDR3aa: CAISESGTGEETQYF

d_gene: .
abundance: .
v_gene: TRBV29-1
j_gene: TRBJ2-1
CDR3nt: TGCAGCGTTGATTTTTGGAATGAGCAGTTCTTC
CDR3aa: CSVDFWNEQFF

d_gene: .
abundance: .
v_gene: TRBV27
j_gene: TRBJ1-5
CDR3nt: TGTGCCAGCAGTTTACAAAGGGGAGGAGATAATCAGCCCCAGCATTTT
CDR3aa: CASSLQRGGDNQPQHF

d_gene: .
abundance: .
v_gene: TRBV19
j_gene: TRBJ2-2
CDR3nt: TGTGCCAGTAGTATGGCCGGGGAGCTGTTTTTT
CDR3aa: CASSMAGELFF

d_gene: TRBD2
abundance: .
v_gene: TRBV29-1
j_gene: TRBJ2-3
CDR3nt: TGCAGCGTTGTATCCTCCGGGACTAGCGGGGATGCAGATACGCAGTATTTT
CDR3aa: CSVVSSGTSGDADTQYF

d_gene: TRBD2
abundance: .
v_gene: TRBV15
j_gene: TRBJ2-3
CDR3nt: TGTGCCACCAGCAGGACTAGCGGGGGCACAGATACGCAGTATTTT
CDR3aa: CATSRTSGGTDTQYF

d_gene: TRBD1
abundance: .
v_gene: TRBV9
j_gene: TRBJ2-7
CDR3nt: TGTGCCAGCAGCGTAGGATCAGGGGGCGAAAACGAGCAGTACTTC
CDR3aa: CASSVGSGGENEQYF

d_gene: .
abundance: .
v_gene: TRBV11-2
j_gene: TRBJ2-7
CDR3nt: TGTGCCAGCAGTCTAGGGGGGGACAGTTCCTACGAGCAGTACTTC
CDR3aa: CASSLGGDSSYEQYF

d_gene: .
abundance: .
v_gene: TRBV3-1
j_gene: TRBJ1-4
CDR3nt: TGTGCCAGCAGCCCGGACGGATCTAATGAAAAACTGTTTTTT
CDR3aa: CASSPDGSNEKLFF

d_gene: .
abundance: .
v_gene: TRBV28
j_gene: TRBJ2-7
CDR3nt: TGTGTGTCAGAATCGGTCAGGGTAGCACGTCACGAGCAGTACTTC
CDR3aa: CVSESVRVARHEQYF

d_gene: TRBD1
abundance: .
v_gene: TRBV18
j_gene: TRBJ2-7
CDR3nt: TGTGCCAGCTCACCATTGAGAGGGGGCGGCCCACGATCCGAGCAGTACTTC
CDR3aa: CASSPLRGGGPRSEQYF

d_gene: TRBD1
abundance: .
v_gene: TRBV11-2
j_gene: TRBJ2-2
CDR3nt: TGTGCCAGCAGCTCCTGGGACAGGGGGCTTGCCGGGGAGCTGTTTTTT
CDR3aa: CASSSWDRGLAGELFF

d_gene: .
abundance: .
v_gene: TRBV3-1
j_gene: TRBJ1-1
CDR3nt: TGTGCCAGCAGCCAAGTTCACTCGAACACTGAAGCTTTCTTT
CDR3aa: CASSQVHSNTEAFF

d_gene: .
abundance: .
v_gene: TRBV5-4
j_gene: TRBJ1-2
CDR3nt: TGTGCCAGCAGCTTGGGGAAGGAGGGCTACACCTTC
CDR3aa: CASSLGKEGYTF

d_gene: TRBD1
abundance: .
v_gene: TRBV27
j_gene: TRBJ1-1
CDR3nt: TGTGCCAGCAGTCCAAGACAGGGGTTGGACACTGAAGCTTTCTTT
CDR3aa: CASSPRQGLDTEAFF

d_gene: .
abundance: .
v_gene: TRBV29-1
j_gene: TRBJ2-7
CDR3nt: TGCAGCGTTGAAAACGGGCAGGGCGCCTACGAGCAGTACTTC
CDR3aa: CSVENGQGAYEQYF

d_gene: .
abundance: .
v_gene: TRBV28
j_gene: TRBJ2-7
CDR3nt: TGTGCCAGCACGCCCGGGACCCTCAAATACGAGCAGTACTTC
CDR3aa: CASTPGTLKYEQYF

d_gene: TRBD1
abundance: .
v_gene: TRBV18
j_gene: TRBJ2-5
CDR3nt: TGTGCCAGCTCAAAAAAGACAGGGCCACAAGAGACCCAGTACTTC
CDR3aa: CASSKKTGPQETQYF

d_gene: .
abundance: .
v_gene: TRBV29-1
j_gene: TRBJ1-4
CDR3nt: TGCAGCGCCACCCAGCCGCCTAATGAAAAACTGTTTTTT
CDR3aa: CSATQPPNEKLFF

d_gene: TRBD1
abundance: .
v_gene: TRBV27
j_gene: TRBJ2-1
CDR3nt: TGTGCCAGCAGTTTAGGACAGGCCTACAATGAGCAGTTCTTC
CDR3aa: CASSLGQAYNEQFF

d_gene: .
abundance: .
v_gene: TRBV5-6
j_gene: TRBJ2-1
CDR3nt: TGTGCCAGCAGCTCCCTTGAGCGGATGAGGAATGAGCAGTTCTTC
CDR3aa: CASSSLERMRNEQFF

d_gene: TRBD1
abundance: .
v_gene: TRBV5-4
j_gene: TRBJ2-4
CDR3nt: TGTGCCAGCAGCCGAACTCTGGACAGGGGAAACATTCAGTACTTC
CDR3aa: CASSRTLDRGNIQYF

d_gene: TRBD2
abundance: .
v_gene: TRBV7-9
j_gene: TRBJ2-5
CDR3nt: TGTGCCAGCAGTTTAATTCCGGGACTAGCCGAAGAGACCCAGTACTTC
CDR3aa: CASSLIPGLAEETQYF

d_gene: TRBD1
abundance: .
v_gene: TRBV5-1
j_gene: TRBJ2-2
CDR3nt: TGCGCCAGCAGCTCAGGACAGGGGGCGACCGGGGAGCTGTTTTTT
CDR3aa: CASSSGQGATGELFF

d_gene: .
abundance: .
v_gene: TRBV20-1
j_gene: TRBJ2-1
CDR3nt: TGCAGTGCTAGAAGGCGGGAAATAGGTGAGCAGTTCTTC
CDR3aa: CSARRREIGEQFF

d_gene: .
abundance: .
v_gene: TRBV18
j_gene: TRBJ2-6
CDR3nt: TGTGCCAGCTCAACGATCGAATCTGGGGCCAACGTCCTGACTTTC
CDR3aa: CASSTIESGANVLTF

d_gene: .
abundance: .
v_gene: TRBV3-1
j_gene: TRBJ2-5
CDR3nt: TGTGCCAGCAGCCATGAGGGACGCCAAGAGACCCAGTACTTC
CDR3aa: CASSHEGRQETQYF

d_gene: .
abundance: .
v_gene: TRBV4-3
j_gene: TRBJ2-6
CDR3nt: TGCGCCAGCAGCCAAAAACGTCTTGAAGGGGCCAACGTCCTGACTTTC
CDR3aa: CASSQKRLEGANVLTF

d_gene: .
abundance: once
v_gene: TRBV7-3
j_gene: TRBJ2-3
CDR3nt: TGTGCCAGCAGCCCTGTAGAAGAGGATACGCAGTATTTT
CDR3aa: CASSPVEEDTQYF

d_gene: TRBD2
abundance: .
v_gene: TRBV29-1
j_gene: TRBJ2-3
CDR3nt: TGCAGCGCTAGCGGGAGGGATCCCACAGATACGCAGTATTTT
CDR3aa: CSASGRDPTDTQYF

d_gene: .
abundance: .
v_gene: TRBV25-1
j_gene: TRBJ1-2
CDR3nt: TGTGCCAGCAGTGAATGGGACACCTATGGCTACACCTTC
CDR3aa: CASSEWDTYGYTF

d_gene: .
abundance: .
v_gene: TRBV27
j_gene: TRBJ1-5
CDR3nt: TGTGCCAGCAGTTTCCAGGGGTATCAGCCCCAGCATTTT
CDR3aa: CASSFQGYQPQHF

d_gene: TRBD1
abundance: .
v_gene: TRBV27
j_gene: TRBJ1-2
CDR3nt: TGTGCCAGCAGTTTATCGGGACAGTCCCCAATGAACTATGGCTACACCTTC
CDR3aa: CASSLSGQSPMNYGYTF

d_gene: .
abundance: .
v_gene: TRBV4-1
j_gene: TRBJ2-7
CDR3nt: TGCGCCAGCAGCCAAGACAGGGGGGGAGGGGGGTACTACGAGCAGTACTTC
CDR3aa: CASSQDRGGGGYYEQYF

d_gene: .
abundance: .
v_gene: TRBV6-6
j_gene: TRBJ1-1
CDR3nt: TGTGCCAGCAGTTACGAGGGGGGGGCGCAAATGGCTTTCTTT
CDR3aa: CASSYEGGAQMAFF

d_gene: TRBD1
abundance: once
v_gene: TRBV9
j_gene: TRBJ1-1
CDR3nt: TGTGCCAGCAGCGTAGGCGGACAGGGACGAAACACTGAAGCTTTCTTT
CDR3aa: CASSVGGQGRNTEAFF

d_gene: .
abundance: .
v_gene: TRBV19
j_gene: TRBJ1-1
CDR3nt: TGTGCCTCCGGAGGGGGACCGGCTTTCTTT
CDR3aa: CASGGGPAFF

d_gene: .
abundance: .
v_gene: TRBV27
j_gene: TRBJ2-1
CDR3nt: TGTGCCAGCAGTTTATCTAACCCTTCCTACAATGAGCAGTTCTTC
CDR3aa: CASSLSNPSYNEQFF

d_gene: .
abundance: .
v_gene: TRBV18
j_gene: TRBJ2-7
CDR3nt: TGTGCCAGCTCATCACGGGGTTCCTACGAGCAGTACTTC
CDR3aa: CASSSRGSYEQYF

d_gene: TRBD1
abundance: .
v_gene: TRBV19
j_gene: TRBJ1-2
CDR3nt: TGTGCCAGTAGTATGGTGCGCAGGGGGCGAGGCTCCTATGGCTACACCTTC
CDR3aa: CASSMVRRGRGSYGYTF

d_gene: .
abundance: .
v_gene: TRBV27
j_gene: TRBJ1-2
CDR3nt: TGTGCCAGCAGTTTGACACCGTTCTATGGCTACACCTTC
CDR3aa: CASSLTPFYGYTF

d_gene: TRBD1
abundance: .
v_gene: TRBV24-1
j_gene: TRBJ2-5
CDR3nt: TGTGCCACCAGTGAATCGACAGGGGAGACCCAGTACTTC
CDR3aa: CATSESTGETQYF

d_gene: .
abundance: .
v_gene: TRBV6-1
j_gene: TRBJ1-2
CDR3nt: TGTGCCAGCAGTCCGGTAGGGGGGGGTTCGGCTAACTATGGCTACACCTTC
CDR3aa: CASSPVGGGSANYGYTF

d_gene: .
abundance: .
v_gene: TRBV7-6
j_gene: TRBJ2-1
CDR3nt: TGTGCCAGCAGCTTAGCTGGTTCTGAGCAGTTCTTC
CDR3aa: CASSLAGSEQFF

d_gene: .
abundance: .
v_gene: TRBV30
j_gene: TRBJ2-2
CDR3nt: TGTGCCTGGAGTGTTTATCCGGTTAGCACCGGGGAGCTGTTTTTT
CDR3aa: CAWSVYPVSTGELFF

d_gene: TRBD2
abundance: .
v_gene: TRBV27
j_gene: TRBJ2-1
CDR3nt: TGTGCCAGCAGTTTGGCGGGAGGGAACAATGAGCAGTTCTTC
CDR3aa: CASSLAGGNNEQFF

d_gene: .
abundance: .
v_gene: TRBV12-3/TRBV12-4
j_gene: TRBJ1-2
CDR3nt: TGTGCCAGCAGTCCTGACAGGCCCCCCTATGGCTACACCTTC
CDR3aa: CASSPDRPPYGYTF

d_gene: TRBD1
abundance: .
v_gene: TRBV6-6
j_gene: TRBJ1-1
CDR3nt: TGTGCCAGCAGTTACGAGGGGGCGGACACTGAAGCTTTCTTT
CDR3aa: CASSYEGADTEAFF

d_gene: .
abundance: .
v_gene: TRBV30
j_gene: TRBJ2-7
CDR3nt: TGTGCCTGGAACCACGGATCCTCGGGGGAGCAGTACTTC
CDR3aa: CAWNHGSSGEQYF

d_gene: .
abundance: .
v_gene: TRBV19
j_gene: TRBJ1-2
CDR3nt: TGTGCCAGTACGTTCGGTCCAAGACCTTCTAACTATGGCTACACCTTC
CDR3aa: CASTFGPRPSNYGYTF

d_gene: .
abundance: .
v_gene: TRBV25-1
j_gene: TRBJ1-4
CDR3nt: TGTGCCAGCAGTGAATGGAGCGCAACTAATGAAAAACTGTTTTTT
CDR3aa: CASSEWSATNEKLFF